One and the same sample provided the 28 T cell receptor beta chains below, sequenced in a study of blood T cell repertoires in COVID-19. Assay: immunoSEQ multiplex PCR; the TCRdb copy retains only in-frame clones and omits some. Of about 250,000 clones listed, roughly 84% are singletons. The sample comprised peripheral blood. These receptors originate from a person between 65 and 79 years old with COVID-19, enrolled during active disease.

The chain combines TRBV5-1 with TRBJ1-4, with 10 bases identical to TRBD1. Germline V gives CDR1 SGHRS, CDR2 YFSETQ. Germline trimming cut 0 bases from V and 2 bases from J; bases unmatched to any gene: 7. This CDR3 spans 18 amino acids. The CDR3 DNA reads TGCGCCAGCAGCTTGGTGGGACAGGGGTCAAGGACTAATGAAAAACTGTTTTTT. Amino acid sequence: CASSLVGQGSRTNEKLFF. The full variable domain, rest sourced from reference TRBV5-1 and TRBJ1-4, is KAGVTQTPRYLIKTRGQQVTLSCSPISGHRSVSWYQQTPGQGLQFLFEYFSETQRNKGNFPGRFSGRQFSNSRSEMNVSTLELGDSALYLCASSLVGQGSRTNEKLFFGSGTQLSVL.

The chain joins TRBV19 to TRBJ2-4; tentatively, D is TRBD2 (6 bases). The CDR3 has 17 amino acids. The germline CDR1 and CDR2 sequences are LNHDA and SQIVND (reference sequence). Trimming removed 8 bases from V and 0 bases from J, with 20 bases in between. The CDR3 DNA follows: TGTGCCAGTTACGGTAGCGAGGAGGGATTAGCCAAAAACATTCAGTACTTC. Amino acid sequence: CASYGSEEGLAKNIQYF.

This chain links TRBV5-1 with TRBJ2-7; the D gene is possibly TRBD2 (6 bases). In germline, CDR1 is SGHRS, CDR2 YFSETQ. This CDR3 region has 18 residues. The V and J ends lost 6 bases and 2 bases respectively, with 27 bases between them. Written as DNA, the CDR3 is TGCGCCAGCACCCCGGGGGTACAGCACCGTACTTCTCCCTACGAGCAGTACTTC. Amino acid sequence: CASTPGVQHRTSPYEQYF. Complete variable domain (other parts from reference TRBV5-1 and TRBJ2-7): KAGVTQTPRYLIKTRGQQVTLSCSPISGHRSVSWYQQTPGQGLQFLFEYFSETQRNKGNFPGRFSGRQFSNSRSEMNVSTLELGDSALYLCASTPGVQHRTSPYEQYFGPGTRLTVT.

This clone was counted between two and nine times. The chain couples TRBV10-3 to TRBJ2-3; TRBD1 agrees at 9 bases. V lost 2 bases to trimming and J lost 1 base; unmatched junction nucleotides: 7. This CDR3 is 17 amino acids long. Germline V gene data show CDR1 as ENHRY and CDR2 as SYGVKD. The CDR3 sequence is CAISETGGRGGTDTQYF. As DNA, the CDR3 is TGTGCCATCAGTGAGACAGGGGGCCGAGGTGGCACAGATACGCAGTATTTT.

This clone was counted once. This sequence joins TRBV5-4 and TRBJ1-1; weak D call: TRBD1 (5 bases). Per germline, CDR1 SGHNT and CDR2 YYREEE (reference sequence). The CDR3 contains 15 residues. The V gene lost 3 bases and the J gene lost 4 bases, with 16 bases spanning the gap. CDR3 nucleotide sequence: TGTGCCAGCAGCTCACCCCAGGGTTCTGGCACTGAAGCTTTCTTT. Amino acid sequence: CASSSPQGSGTEAFF.

CDR3 residues: CASSPGQGGEQFF. In nucleotides, the CDR3 is TGTGCCAGCAGCCCGGGACAGGGCGGTGAGCAGTTCTTC. The chain recombines TRBV5-6 with TRBJ2-1, with 9 bases fitting TRBD1. The trim removed 4 bases at V and 9 bases at J, leaving 5 bases unmatched. The CDR3 extends over 13 amino acids. Germline V lookup: CDR1 SGHDT, CDR2 YYEEEE.

The CDR3 protein is CAWSTKQGFGTEAFF. The CDR3 DNA reads as TGTGCCTGGAGTACTAAACAGGGTTTTGGAACTGAAGCTTTCTTT. This chain connects TRBV30 to TRBJ1-1, with D possibly TRBD1 on 6 matching bases. V dropped 2 bases and J dropped 5 bases, with 18 bases sitting between them. The germline gives CDR1 GTSNPN, CDR2 SVGIG (reference sequence). The CDR3 runs to 15 residues.

The V gene is TRBV11-2, the J gene TRBJ2-5; 12 bases line up with TRBD2. The CDR3 totals 16 residues. CDR1 is SGHAT, CDR2 FQNNGV, per germline. V shed 1 base and J 4 bases; nucleotides not matched to a gene: 4. The CDR3 coding sequence is TGTGCCAGCAGCTTAGCAGGACTAGCGGGACTAGAGACCCAGTACTTC. Translating gives CASSLAGLAGLETQYF.

V usage is TRBV5-1 and J usage is TRBJ2-3; 11 bases are shared with TRBD2. The V gene end was trimmed by 0 bases and the J gene end by 4 bases; junction bases not matched to a gene: 7. This CDR3 has 17 amino acids. Germline values: CDR1 SGHRS, CDR2 YFSETQ. Written as DNA, the CDR3 is TGCGCCAGCAGCTTGGCCCGGCTAGCGGGAGGATCAGATACGCAGTATTTT. Encoded protein: CASSLARLAGGSDTQYF.

The CDR3, as DNA: TGTGCCAGCAGCCGGGGGACAGGGGCAAATGAGCAGTTCTTC. This gives the protein CASSRGTGANEQFF. This chain joins TRBV11-1 and TRBJ2-1; 10 positions match TRBD1. Germline lookup yields CDR1 SGHAT and CDR2 FQDESV (reference sequence). The CDR3 is made up of 14 amino acids. Trimming cost V 5 bases and J 7 bases; bases outside gene matches: 5.

V and J are TRBV7-2 and TRBJ1-4; a weak D match, TRBD1 (5 bases). The CDR3 spans 13 residues. V lost 2 bases and J 10 bases, leaving 11 bases between the germline ends. The germline CDR1 and CDR2 sequences are SGHTA and FQGNSA. The DNA for the CDR3 is TGTGCCAGCAGCTTACCGCAGGGTGGAAAACTGTTTTTT. This translates into CASSLPQGGKLFF.

The chain is built from TRBV7-9 and TRBJ1-2, with D perhaps matching TRBD1 (5 bases). Trimming left V 4 bases short and J 4 bases short, with 22 bases between. The germline V gene encodes CDR1 SEHNR and CDR2 FQNEAQ (reference sequence). CDR3 length: 17 residues. CDR3 in amino acids: CASSYSHRDFSRYGYTF. CDR3 sequence (DNA): TGTGCCAGCAGCTACTCTCACCGGGACTTTTCCCGCTATGGCTACACCTTC.

The DNA of the CDR3 is TGCGCCAGCAGCCAAGCCGGCGGGGAGCTGTTTTTT. Translation: CASSQAGGELFF. The gene calls are TRBV4-1 and TRBJ2-2; D remains unclear. The V gene lost 1 base and the J gene lost 7 bases, with 4 bases spanning the gap. Germline assignment: CDR1 MGHRA and CDR2 YSYEKL. The CDR3 length is 12 residues.

The chain has TRBV28 and TRBJ2-3; the match to TRBD1 covers 7 bases. Germline values: CDR1 MDHEN, CDR2 SYDVKM. The length of the CDR3 is 15 residues. The V gene end was trimmed by 7 bases and the J gene end by 3 bases; junction bases not matched to a gene: 10. The CDR3 DNA is TGTGCCAGCATCCATCCGGACAGGAAAACAGATACGCAGTATTTT. Its translation is CASIHPDRKTDTQYF.

This rearrangement joins TRBV5-1 to TRBJ1-6; 9 bases are shared with TRBD1. CDR3 length equals 14 residues. After removal of 3 bases from V and 14 bases from J, the junction contained 9 bases not matched to a gene. Germline CDR1 SGHRS, CDR2 YFSETQ. DNA of the CDR3: TGCGCCAGCAGCTACGGGACAGGGTTCAGAACCCTCCACTTT. As protein: CASSYGTGFRTLHF. Based on the CDR3 plus reference TRBV5-1 and TRBJ1-6, the full variable domain is KAGVTQTPRYLIKTRGQQVTLSCSPISGHRSVSWYQQTPGQGLQFLFEYFSETQRNKGNFPGRFSGRQFSNSRSEMNVSTLELGDSALYLCASSYGTGFRTLHFGNGTRLTVT.

Only a few counts were recorded for this clone. The DNA for the CDR3 is TGTGCCAGCAGGACGACAGGGTACGGAAACACCATATATTTT. Residues: CASRTTGYGNTIYF. The chain employs TRBV6-5 and TRBJ1-3, with TRBD1 matching 7 bases. The trim removed 6 bases at V and 4 bases at J, leaving 6 bases unmatched. This CDR3 is 14 amino acids long. Germline assignment: CDR1 MNHEY and CDR2 SVGAGI.

This chain uses TRBV18 with TRBJ1-5; D is perhaps TRBD1 (6 bases). Trimming pared 5 bases from V and 6 bases from J, leaving 14 bases between. Germline CDR1 reads KGHSH; CDR2 reads LQKENI. The CDR3 length is 14 residues. CDR3 sequence reads: CASSDRSGVQPQHF. Here the CDR3 DNA reads TGTGCCAGCTCAGACAGATCAGGGGTTCAGCCCCAGCATTTT.

The rearrangement joins TRBV30 to TRBJ2-7; D is perhaps TRBD2 (5 bases). CDR1 GTSNPN and CDR2 SVGIG come from the germline V gene (reference sequence). The V end was cut by 4 bases, the J end by 2 bases, with 12 bases between. The CDR3 is made up of 13 amino acids. The CDR3 region has the DNA TGTGCCTGGACCCCGGGGTCGGCCTACGAGCAGTACTTC. Translation: CAWTPGSAYEQYF.

The chain joins TRBV18 to TRBJ1-5; 12 bases are shared with TRBD1. CDR1 KGHSH and CDR2 LQKENI come from the germline V gene. This CDR3 comprises 23 residues. The J segment lost 6 bases and the V segment lost 4 bases, leaving 28 bases of the junction unmatched. The CDR3 here is CASSRIHRALYHGGTGGFQPQHF. The CDR3 DNA follows: TGTGCCAGCTCACGAATACACCGGGCATTGTATCATGGCGGGACAGGGGGCTTTCAGCCCCAGCATTTT.

The V call is TRBV5-1, the J call TRBJ2-3; D might be TRBD2 (6 bases). Per the germline V gene, CDR1 is SGHRS and CDR2 is YFSETQ. V was trimmed by 0 bases and J by 2 bases, leaving 16 bases between them. This CDR3 is 17 amino acids long. The CDR3 DNA reads as TGCGCCAGCAGCTTGGGGCGGTCGGGAGTGATCACAGATACGCAGTATTTT. This gives the protein CASSLGRSGVITDTQYF.

V and J are TRBV27 and TRBJ2-4, with no clear D. The CDR3 totals 14 residues. Between the trimmed V and J ends, which lost 6 bases and 9 bases, there was a span of 18 bases. Germline assignment: CDR1 MNHEY and CDR2 SMNVEV (reference sequence). CDR3 in amino acids: CASSYTTSRSIQYF. CDR3 nucleotides: TGTGCCAGCAGCTACACGACGAGCCGGAGCATTCAGTACTTC.

This sequence joins TRBV19 and TRBJ1-3; D ambiguous. Deletions cut 3 bases from V and 1 base from J, with 7 bases between. CDR1 is LNHDA and CDR2 is SQIVND in the germline V gene (reference sequence). This CDR3 is 14 amino acids long. The CDR3 DNA reads as TGTGCCAGTAGTATCTGGGCGTCTGGAAACACCATATATTTT. Its protein product is CASSIWASGNTIYF.

This clone was seen a few times. The chain couples TRBV4-3 to TRBJ2-5; D remains unclear. CDR1 is LGHNA, CDR2 YSLEER, per germline. V was shortened by 2 bases and J by 4 bases, with 8 bases between the two germline ends. CDR3 size: 13 residues. The CDR3 protein is CASSQSGGETQYF. The CDR3 DNA reads TGCGCCAGCAGCCAATCCGGCGGAGAGACCCAGTACTTC.

The genes are TRBV7-9 and TRBJ2-2; no definite D call. The CDR3 totals 13 residues. Germline CDR1 reads SEHNR; CDR2 reads FQNEAQ (reference sequence). Trimming took off 2 bases at V and 6 bases at J, with 7 bases between the two ends. CDR3 nucleotide sequence: TGTGCCAGCAGCTTACAGGCCCCCGGGGAGCTGTTTTTT. This codes for CASSLQAPGELFF. The whole variable domain, remainder taken from reference TRBV7-9 and TRBJ2-2, is DTGVSQNPRHKITKRGQNVTFRCDPISEHNRLYWYRQTLGQGPEFLTYFQNEAQLEKSRLLSDRFSAERPKGSFSTLEIQRTEQGDSAMYLCASSLQAPGELFFGEGSRLTVL.

The V gene is TRBV5-4, the J gene TRBJ1-1; TRBD1 is a possible D gene (5 bases). Germline values: CDR1 SGHNT, CDR2 YYREEE (reference sequence). V lost 0 bases and J 0 bases, leaving 9 bases between the germline ends. CDR3 length equals 15 residues. This CDR3 reads CASSLGAGMNTEAFF. The CDR3 DNA sequence: TGTGCCAGCAGCTTGGGTGCAGGGATGAACACTGAAGCTTTCTTT.

V usage is TRBV10-2 and J usage is TRBJ1-2, with 7 bases fitting TRBD1. With V trimmed by 2 bases and J by 8 bases, 17 bases remained unmatched. This CDR3 spans 17 amino acids. The germline V gene encodes CDR1 WSHSY and CDR2 SAAADI. The CDR3 is CASSEIVSVTGFEGYTF. The CDR3, as DNA: TGCGCCAGCAGTGAGATCGTAAGCGTGACAGGGTTCGAGGGCTACACCTTC.

This clone was picked up one time. This rearrangement joins TRBV27 to TRBJ2-3; TRBD2 matches at 7 bases. This CDR3 is 15 amino acids long. The germline gives CDR1 MNHEY, CDR2 SMNVEV (reference sequence). J gave up 6 bases and V 8 bases, and 14 bases lay outside the gene matches. CDR3 coding DNA: TGTGCCAGCCAGATAGGGGCGGGAGCCTTCGATACGCAGTATTTT. This encodes CASQIGAGAFDTQYF.

This clone was counted a single time. This chain connects TRBV19 to TRBJ2-2; 7 bases line up with TRBD2. Trimming at V came to 3 bases and at J to 3 bases, leaving 10 bases not matched to a gene. The CDR3 sequence is 17 residues long. Germline V CDR1 and CDR2: LNHDA, SQIVND (reference sequence). CDR3 region: CASSIVAGRVDTGELFF. CDR3 nucleotide sequence: TGTGCCAGTAGTATCGTCGCAGGGAGGGTCGACACCGGGGAGCTGTTTTTT.